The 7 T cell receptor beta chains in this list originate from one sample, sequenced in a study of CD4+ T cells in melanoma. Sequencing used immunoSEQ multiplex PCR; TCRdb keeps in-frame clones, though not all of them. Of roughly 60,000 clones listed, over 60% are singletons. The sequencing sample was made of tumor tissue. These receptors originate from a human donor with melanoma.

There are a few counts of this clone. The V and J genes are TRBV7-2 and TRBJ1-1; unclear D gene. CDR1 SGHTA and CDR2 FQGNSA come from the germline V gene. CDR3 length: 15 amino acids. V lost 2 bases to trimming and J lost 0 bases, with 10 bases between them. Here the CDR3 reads CASSLKVSLNTEAFF. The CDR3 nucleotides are TGTGCCAGCAGCTTAAAGGTCTCACTGAACACTGAAGCTTTCTTT.

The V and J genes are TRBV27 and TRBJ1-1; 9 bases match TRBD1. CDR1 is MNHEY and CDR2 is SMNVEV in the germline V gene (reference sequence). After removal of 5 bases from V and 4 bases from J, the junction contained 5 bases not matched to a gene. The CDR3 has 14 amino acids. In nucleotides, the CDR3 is TGTGCCAGCAGTCCCCGGGACAGGGCCACTGAAGCTTTCTTT. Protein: CASSPRDRATEAFF.

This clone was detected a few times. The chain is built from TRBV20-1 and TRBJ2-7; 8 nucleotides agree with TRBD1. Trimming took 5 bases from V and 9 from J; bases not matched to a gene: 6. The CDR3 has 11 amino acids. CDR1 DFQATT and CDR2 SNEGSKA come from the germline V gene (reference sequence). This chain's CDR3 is CSAGSGQGQYF. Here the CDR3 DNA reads TGCAGTGCTGGCTCAGGACAGGGGCAGTACTTC.

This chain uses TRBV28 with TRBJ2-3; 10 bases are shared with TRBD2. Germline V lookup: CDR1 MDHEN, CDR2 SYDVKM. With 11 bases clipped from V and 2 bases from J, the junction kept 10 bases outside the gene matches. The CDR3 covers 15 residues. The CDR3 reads CAVGTAGGITDTQYF. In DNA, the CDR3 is TGTGCCGTCGGGACAGCGGGGGGGATCACAGATACGCAGTATTTT.

The CDR3 coding sequence is TGTGCCAGCAGCCCCCGGTGGAATAGCAATCAGCCCCAGCATTTT. Amino acid sequence: CASSPRWNSNQPQHF. V gene TRBV7-8 combines with J gene TRBJ1-5; D unresolved. The V end was cut by 5 bases, the J end by 0 bases, with 11 bases between. The V gene's germline CDR1 is SGHVS and CDR2 FQNEAQ. The CDR3 runs 15 residues.

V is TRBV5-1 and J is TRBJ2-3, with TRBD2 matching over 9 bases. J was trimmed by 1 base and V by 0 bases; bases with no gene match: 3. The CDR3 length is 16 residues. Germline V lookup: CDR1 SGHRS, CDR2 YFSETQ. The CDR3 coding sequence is TGCGCCAGCAGCTTGGTGGCTAGCGGGGGCACAGATACGCAGTATTTT. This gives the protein CASSLVASGGTDTQYF. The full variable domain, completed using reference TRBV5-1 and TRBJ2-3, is KAGVTQTPRYLIKTRGQQVTLSCSPISGHRSVSWYQQTPGQGLQFLFEYFSETQRNKGNFPGRFSGRQFSNSRSEMNVSTLELGDSALYLCASSLVASGGTDTQYFGPGTRLTVL.

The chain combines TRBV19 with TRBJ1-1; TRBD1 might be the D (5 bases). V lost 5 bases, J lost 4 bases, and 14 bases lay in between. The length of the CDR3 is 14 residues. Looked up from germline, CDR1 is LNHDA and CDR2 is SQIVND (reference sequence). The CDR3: CASSPPEGSTEAFF. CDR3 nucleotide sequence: TGTGCCAGTAGTCCCCCCGAGGGGTCCACTGAAGCTTTCTTT.